This TCR beta chain was documented in a study of technical replicates of blood from a few donors. Sequencing used immunoSEQ multiplex PCR; TCRdb keeps in-frame clones, though not all of them. The sample has roughly 56,000 clones, about 89% seen once. Sequencing used PBMCs. The TCR originated in a human donor in good health. Some clones in this sample may be carry-over from other donors' samples.

CDR3 sequence: CASRKPDYGYTF. CDR3 DNA: TGTGCCAGTAGGAAGCCGGACTATGGCTACACCTTC. This sequence joins TRBV19 and TRBJ1-2; no firm D call. This CDR3 comprises 12 residues. Trimming stripped 6 bases from V and 3 bases from J, with 8 bases between. Germline V gives CDR1 LNHDA, CDR2 SQIVND (reference sequence).